A selection of T cell receptor beta chains follows, all from one sample in a study of blood T cell repertoires in COVID-19. The data were produced by immunoSEQ multiplex PCR, yet TCRdb's version contains in-frame clones alone and is incomplete. The sample shows tens of thousands of clones, 70% to 80% of them seen only once. Sequencing was performed on peripheral blood. The receptors stem from a human donor in a cohort sampled during active COVID-19. CDR3s include the opening cysteine and the closing phenylalanine or tryptophan. D genes are given only for firm matches. Part of the rows lack a size; the others show once, few, many or a class for expanded clones.

clone size	J gene	V gene	D gene	CDR3 DNA	CDR3 protein
.	TRBJ1-1	TRBV11-2	.	TGTGCCAGCAGCTTATCCGGCACTGAAGCTTTCTTT	CASSLSGTEAFF
once	TRBJ1-5	TRBV19	TRBD1	TGTGCCAGTACCCCCGGGGTAGACAGGGAGAGTCAGCCCCAGCATTTT	CASTPGVDRESQPQHF
.	TRBJ2-1	TRBV6-6	TRBD2	TGTGCCAGCAGTTACTCTAGCGGGAGGCCCTACAATGAGCAGTTCTTC	CASSYSSGRPYNEQFF
few	TRBJ2-3	TRBV7-6	.	TGTGCCAGCAGCTTAGGCGGGGCCTTGTTAGATACGCAGTATTTT	CASSLGGALLDTQYF
.	TRBJ2-1	TRBV24-1	TRBD2	TGTGCCACCAGTGATGCGGGAGGCCACCTCTACAATGAGCAGTTCTTC	CATSDAGGHLYNEQFF
.	TRBJ2-5	TRBV24-1	TRBD1	TGTGCCACCAGTGACACAGGGGACGCGGAGACCCAGTACTTC	CATSDTGDAETQYF
.	TRBJ2-5	TRBV11-2	.	TGTGCCAGCAGCCCCCGAGGCGGGCTACAAGAGACCCAGTACTTC	CASSPRGGLQETQYF
.	TRBJ2-2	TRBV5-5	TRBD1	TGTGCCAGCAGCTTAGGGACAGAAAACACCGGGGAGCTGTTTTTT	CASSLGTENTGELFF
.	TRBJ1-5	TRBV18	.	TGTGCCAGCTCACCATCAGGGGAGCCCCAGCATTTT	CASSPSGEPQHF
.	TRBJ2-5	TRBV15	TRBD1	TGTGCCACCAGCAGAGTTGGGACAGGCCAAGAGACCCAGTACTTC	CATSRVGTGQETQYF
.	TRBJ1-2	TRBV5-4	TRBD1	TGTGCCAGCAGCCGGGACAGGGTGGACTATGGCTACACCTTC	CASSRDRVDYGYTF
once	TRBJ2-6	TRBV13	.	TGTGCCAGCAGCTCCCCCTCGTCTGGGGCCAACGTCCTGACTTTC	CASSSPSSGANVLTF
.	TRBJ1-1	TRBV2	TRBD1	TGTGCCAGCAGCGACAGGGCCGGGGGTCTGGCTTTCTTT	CASSDRAGGLAFF
.	TRBJ2-5	TRBV5-4	TRBD1	TGTGCCAGCAGCTCGGCATTTGACAGGGACGAGACCCAGTACTTC	CASSSAFDRDETQYF
.	TRBJ2-3	TRBV5-1	TRBD2	TGCGCCAGCAGCCCGGGACTAGCGGGAGGCACAGATACGCAGTATTTT	CASSPGLAGGTDTQYF
.	TRBJ2-7	TRBV7-2	TRBD2	TGTGCCAGCAGCTTAGATGGGCGGGAGTGGTCCTACGAGCAGTACTTC	CASSLDGREWSYEQYF
.	TRBJ1-3	TRBV5-4	.	TGTGCCAGCAGCTTGGACATCAGCTCTGGAAACACCATATATTTT	CASSLDISSGNTIYF
.	TRBJ1-1	TRBV29-1	.	TGCAGCGTTGAGGAGGACAGTTTGAACACTGAAGCTTTCTTT	CSVEEDSLNTEAFF